This T cell receptor beta chain was sequenced for a study of T cells in Graves' hyperthyroidism and ophthalmopathy. At the level of the study: Peripheral blood was obtained at initial diagnosis, preceding any treatment. Study-level points and caveats: Peripheral blood also featured most of the thyroid clonotypes expanded above 0.001.

The table lists this clonotype with a few counts. The antigen is undetermined. Inclusion characteristics of ophthalmopathy patients comprised a Clinical Activity Score of at least 3, a NOSPECS grade of at least 4, and duration under 3 months. This CDR3 has 14 amino acids. CDR1 SQVTM and CDR2 ANQGSEA come from the germline V gene. Trimming took 2 bases from V and 5 from J; bases not matched to a gene: 7. The investigators amplified TCR beta CDR3 regions from RNA transcripts. Primed by the HTBI set, a first-round RT-PCR was run on the TCR CDR3. TCRdb recomputed calls from the multiplex PCR reads with MiXCR, one row per CDR3 protein. The sample carries under 550,000 distinct CDR3 sequences, just under 20% recorded once.

This chain joins TRBV29-1 and TRBJ2-7; 9 bases line up with TRBD1. This sequence was found in a man aged 35 to 55 with Graves' ophthalmopathy. Sequences were obtained from blood. CDR3 coding DNA: TGCAGCGTTGAACGTTGGGACAGGGAGGACGAGCAGTACTTC. Its protein is CSVERWDREDEQYF.